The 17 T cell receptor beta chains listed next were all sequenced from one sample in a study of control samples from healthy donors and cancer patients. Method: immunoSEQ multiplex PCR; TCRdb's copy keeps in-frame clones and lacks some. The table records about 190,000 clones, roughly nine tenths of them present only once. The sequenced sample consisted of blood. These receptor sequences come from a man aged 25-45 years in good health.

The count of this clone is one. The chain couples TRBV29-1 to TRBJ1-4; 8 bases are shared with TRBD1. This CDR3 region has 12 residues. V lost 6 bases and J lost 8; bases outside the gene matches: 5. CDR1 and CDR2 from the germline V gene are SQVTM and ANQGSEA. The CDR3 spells CSVGQGREKLFF. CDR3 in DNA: TGCAGCGTCGGACAGGGTCGGGAAAAACTGTTTTTT.

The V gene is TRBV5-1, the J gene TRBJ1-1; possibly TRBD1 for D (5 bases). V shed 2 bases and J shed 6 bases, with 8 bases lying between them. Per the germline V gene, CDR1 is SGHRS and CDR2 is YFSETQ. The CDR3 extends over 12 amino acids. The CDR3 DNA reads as TGCGCCAGCAGCTTCGAGGGGTCTGAAGCTTTCTTT. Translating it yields CASSFEGSEAFF.

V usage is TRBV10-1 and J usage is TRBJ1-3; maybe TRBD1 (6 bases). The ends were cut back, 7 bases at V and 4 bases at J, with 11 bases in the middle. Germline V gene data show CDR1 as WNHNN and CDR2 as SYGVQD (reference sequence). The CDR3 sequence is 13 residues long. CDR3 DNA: TGCGCCAGCAACAGGGAGCGAGGAAACACCATATATTTT. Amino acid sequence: CASNRERGNTIYF.

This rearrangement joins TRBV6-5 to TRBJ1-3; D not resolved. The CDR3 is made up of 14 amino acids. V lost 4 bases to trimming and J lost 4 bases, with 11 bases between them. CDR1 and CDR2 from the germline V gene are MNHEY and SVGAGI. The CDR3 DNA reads TGTGCCAGCAGTTTCGGGAGGTCCGGAAACACCATATATTTT. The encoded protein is CASSFGRSGNTIYF.

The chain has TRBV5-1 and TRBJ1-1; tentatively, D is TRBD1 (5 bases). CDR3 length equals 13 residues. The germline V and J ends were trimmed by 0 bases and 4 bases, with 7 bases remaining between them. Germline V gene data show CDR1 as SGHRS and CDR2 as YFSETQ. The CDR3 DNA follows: TGCGCCAGCAGCTTGGCGGGACTCACTGAAGCTTTCTTT. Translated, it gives CASSLAGLTEAFF.

CDR3 region: CASSPSGLSTDTQYF. DNA of the CDR3: TGTGCCAGCAGCCCCAGCGGGCTTAGCACAGATACGCAGTATTTT. The J gene is TRBJ2-3, the V gene TRBV11-2, with D perhaps TRBD2 (6 bases). In germline, CDR1 is SGHAT, CDR2 FQNNGV. Trimming stripped 5 bases from V and 0 bases from J, with 12 bases between. This CDR3 contains 15 residues.

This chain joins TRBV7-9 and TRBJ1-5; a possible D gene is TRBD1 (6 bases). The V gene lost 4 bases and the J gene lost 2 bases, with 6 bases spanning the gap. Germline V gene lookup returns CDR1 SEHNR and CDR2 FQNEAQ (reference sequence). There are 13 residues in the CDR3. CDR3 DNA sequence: TGTGCCAGCAGCTACAGGGGCAATCAGCCCCAGCATTTT. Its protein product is CASSYRGNQPQHF.

This CDR3 reads CASSQVGSGGYEQYF. The CDR3 nucleotides are TGTGCCAGCAGCCAAGTAGGTAGCGGGGGATACGAGCAGTACTTC. The V call is TRBV4-2, the J call TRBJ2-7; 9 bases are a match to TRBD2. The CDR3 is made up of 15 amino acids. After removal of 1 base from V and 4 bases from J, the junction contained 5 bases not matched to a gene. Germline V gives CDR1 LGHNA, CDR2 YNFKEQ.

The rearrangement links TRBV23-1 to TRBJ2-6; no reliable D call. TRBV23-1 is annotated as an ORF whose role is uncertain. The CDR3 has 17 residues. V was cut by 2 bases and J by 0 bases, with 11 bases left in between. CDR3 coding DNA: TGCGCCAGCAGTCAAAACCTCGCCAGCTCTGGGGCCAACGTCCTGACTTTC. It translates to CASSQNLASSGANVLTF.

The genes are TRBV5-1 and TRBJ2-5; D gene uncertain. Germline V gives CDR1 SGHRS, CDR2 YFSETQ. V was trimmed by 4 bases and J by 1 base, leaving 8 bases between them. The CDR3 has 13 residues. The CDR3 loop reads CASSPPFQETQYF. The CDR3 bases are TGCGCCAGCAGCCCCCCGTTCCAAGAGACCCAGTACTTC.

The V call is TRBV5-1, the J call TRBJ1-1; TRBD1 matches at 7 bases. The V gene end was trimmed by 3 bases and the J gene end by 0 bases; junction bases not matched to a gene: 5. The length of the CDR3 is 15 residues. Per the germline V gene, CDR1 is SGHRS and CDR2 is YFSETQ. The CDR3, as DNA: TGCGCCAGCAGCTCGGAGCAGGGGGTGAACACTGAAGCTTTCTTT. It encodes CASSSEQGVNTEAFF.

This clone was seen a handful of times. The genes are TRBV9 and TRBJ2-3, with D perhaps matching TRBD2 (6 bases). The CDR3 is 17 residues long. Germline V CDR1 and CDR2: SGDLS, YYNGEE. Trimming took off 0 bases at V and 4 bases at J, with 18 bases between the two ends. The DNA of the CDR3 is TGTGCCAGCAGCGTAGATTGGGTCGGAGGGGCCGCAGATACGCAGTATTTT. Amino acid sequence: CASSVDWVGGAADTQYF.

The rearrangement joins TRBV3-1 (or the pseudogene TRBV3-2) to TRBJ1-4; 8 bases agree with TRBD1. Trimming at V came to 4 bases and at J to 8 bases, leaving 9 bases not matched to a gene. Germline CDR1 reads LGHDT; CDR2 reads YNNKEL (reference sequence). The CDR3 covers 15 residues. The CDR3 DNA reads TGTGCCAGCAGCCCTGCTGGACAGGGTCGAGAAAAACTGTTTTTT. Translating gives CASSPAGQGREKLFF.

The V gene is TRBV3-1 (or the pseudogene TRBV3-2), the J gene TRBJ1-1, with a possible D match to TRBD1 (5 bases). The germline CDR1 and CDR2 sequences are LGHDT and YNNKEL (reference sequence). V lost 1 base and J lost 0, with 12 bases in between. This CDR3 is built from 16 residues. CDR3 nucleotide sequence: TGTGCCAGCAGCCAAGGGAAGGGGCGGGTGAACACTGAAGCTTTCTTT. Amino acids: CASSQGKGRVNTEAFF.

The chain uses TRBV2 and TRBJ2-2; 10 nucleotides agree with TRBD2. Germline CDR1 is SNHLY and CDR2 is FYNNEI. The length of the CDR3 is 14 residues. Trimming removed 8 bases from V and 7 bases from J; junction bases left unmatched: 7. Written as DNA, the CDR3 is TGTGCCAGCCTAGCGGGGGTAGTCATCGGGGAGCTGTTTTTT. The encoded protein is CASLAGVVIGELFF.

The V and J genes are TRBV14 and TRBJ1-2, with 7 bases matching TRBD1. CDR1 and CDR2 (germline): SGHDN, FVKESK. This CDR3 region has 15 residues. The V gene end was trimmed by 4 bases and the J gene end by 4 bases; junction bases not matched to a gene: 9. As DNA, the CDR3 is TGTGCCAGCAGCCCTCCGGGACAGCGGGGCTATGGCTACACCTTC. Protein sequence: CASSPPGQRGYGYTF.

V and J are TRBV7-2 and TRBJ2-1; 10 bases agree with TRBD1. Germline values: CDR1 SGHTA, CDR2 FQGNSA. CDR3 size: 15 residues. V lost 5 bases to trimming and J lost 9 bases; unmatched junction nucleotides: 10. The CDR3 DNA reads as TGTGCCAGCAGCCTATCCGGGACAGGGGCCGCTGAGCAGTTCTTC. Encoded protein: CASSLSGTGAAEQFF.